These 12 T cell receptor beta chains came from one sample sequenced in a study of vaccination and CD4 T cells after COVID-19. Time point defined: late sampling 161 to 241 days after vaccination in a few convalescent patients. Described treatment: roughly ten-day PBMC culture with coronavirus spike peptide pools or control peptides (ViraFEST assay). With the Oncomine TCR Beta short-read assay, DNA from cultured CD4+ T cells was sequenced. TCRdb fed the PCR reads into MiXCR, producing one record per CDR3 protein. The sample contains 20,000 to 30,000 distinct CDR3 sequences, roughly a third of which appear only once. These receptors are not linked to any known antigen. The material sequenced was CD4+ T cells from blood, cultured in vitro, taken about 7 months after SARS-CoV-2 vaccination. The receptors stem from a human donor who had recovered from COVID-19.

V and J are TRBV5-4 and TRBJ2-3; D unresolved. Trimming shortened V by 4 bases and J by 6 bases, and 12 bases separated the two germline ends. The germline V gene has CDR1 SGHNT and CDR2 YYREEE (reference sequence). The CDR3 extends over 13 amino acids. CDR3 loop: CASSPFYMDTQYF. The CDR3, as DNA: TGTGCCAGCAGCCCATTTTACATGGATACGCAGTATTTT.

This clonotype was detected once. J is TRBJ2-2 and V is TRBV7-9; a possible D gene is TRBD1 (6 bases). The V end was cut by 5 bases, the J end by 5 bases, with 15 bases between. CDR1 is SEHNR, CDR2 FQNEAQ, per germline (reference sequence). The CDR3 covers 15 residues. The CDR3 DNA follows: TGTGCCAGCAGCCAGGGGACCCTAGAAACCGGGGAGCTGTTTTTT. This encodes CASSQGTLETGELFF. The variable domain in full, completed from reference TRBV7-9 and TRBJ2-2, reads DTGVSQNPRHKITKRGQNVTFRCDPISEHNRLYWYRQTLGQGPEFLTYFQNEAQLEKSRLLSDRFSAERPKGSFSTLEIQRTEQGDSAMYLCASSQGTLETGELFFGEGSRLTVL.

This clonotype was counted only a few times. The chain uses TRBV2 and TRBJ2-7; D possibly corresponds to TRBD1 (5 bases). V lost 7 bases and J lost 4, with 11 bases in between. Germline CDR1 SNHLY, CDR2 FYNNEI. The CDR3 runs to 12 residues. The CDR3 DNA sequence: TGTGCCAGCAAAGGGGTTTCATACGAGCAGTACTTC. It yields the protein CASKGVSYEQYF.

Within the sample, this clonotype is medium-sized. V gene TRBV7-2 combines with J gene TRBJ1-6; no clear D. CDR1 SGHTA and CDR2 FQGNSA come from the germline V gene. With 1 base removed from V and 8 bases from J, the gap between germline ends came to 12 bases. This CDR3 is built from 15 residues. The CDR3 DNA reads TGTGCCAGCAGCTTAGAGGCGGGTGCGGATTCACCCCTCCACTTT. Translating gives CASSLEAGADSPLHF. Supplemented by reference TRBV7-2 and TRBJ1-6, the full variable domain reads GAGVSQSPSNKVTEKGKDVELRCDPISGHTALYWYRQSLGQGLEFLIYFQGNSAPDKSGLPSDRFSAERTGGSVSTLTIQRTQQEDSAVYLCASSLEAGADSPLHFGNGTRLTVT.

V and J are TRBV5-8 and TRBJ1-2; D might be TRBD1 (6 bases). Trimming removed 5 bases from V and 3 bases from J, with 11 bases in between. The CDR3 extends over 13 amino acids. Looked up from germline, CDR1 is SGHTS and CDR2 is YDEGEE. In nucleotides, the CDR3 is TGTGCCAGCAGGGTGGAGGGGGACTATGGCTACACCTTC. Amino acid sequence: CASRVEGDYGYTF.

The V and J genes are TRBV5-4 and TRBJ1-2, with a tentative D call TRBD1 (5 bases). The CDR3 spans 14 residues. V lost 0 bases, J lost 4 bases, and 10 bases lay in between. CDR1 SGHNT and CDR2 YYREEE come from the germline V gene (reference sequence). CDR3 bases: TGTGCCAGCAGCTTGGCCTCACAGGTCTATGGCTACACCTTC. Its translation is CASSLASQVYGYTF.

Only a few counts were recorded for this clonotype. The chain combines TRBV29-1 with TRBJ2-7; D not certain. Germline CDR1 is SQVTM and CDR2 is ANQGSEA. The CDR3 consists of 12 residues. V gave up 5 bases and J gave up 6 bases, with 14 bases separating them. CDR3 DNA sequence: TGCAGCGTTCTAAGTTTGGTGGGCGAGCAGTACTTC. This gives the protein CSVLSLVGEQYF.

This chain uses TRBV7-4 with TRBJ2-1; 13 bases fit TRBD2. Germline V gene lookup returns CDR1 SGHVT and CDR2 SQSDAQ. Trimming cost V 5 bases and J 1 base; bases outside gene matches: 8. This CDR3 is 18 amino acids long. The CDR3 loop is CASSAPRTSGSSYNEQFF. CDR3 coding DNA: TGTGCCAGCAGCGCTCCGAGGACTAGCGGGAGTTCCTACAATGAGCAGTTCTTC.

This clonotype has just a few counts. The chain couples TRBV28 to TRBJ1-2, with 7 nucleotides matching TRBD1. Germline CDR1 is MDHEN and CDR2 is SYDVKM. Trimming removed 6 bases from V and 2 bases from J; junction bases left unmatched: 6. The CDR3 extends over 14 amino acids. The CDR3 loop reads CASRSTGANYGYTF. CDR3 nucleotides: TGTGCCAGCAGATCAACAGGGGCGAACTATGGCTACACCTTC.

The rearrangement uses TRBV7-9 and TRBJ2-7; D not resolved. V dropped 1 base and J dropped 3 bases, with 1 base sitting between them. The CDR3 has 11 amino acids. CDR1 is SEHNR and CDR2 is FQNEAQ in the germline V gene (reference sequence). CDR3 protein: CASSLDYEQYF. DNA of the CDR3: TGTGCCAGCAGCTTAGACTACGAGCAGTACTTC. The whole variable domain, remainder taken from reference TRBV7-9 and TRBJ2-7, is DTGVSQNPRHKITKRGQNVTFRCDPISEHNRLYWYRQTLGQGPEFLTYFQNEAQLEKSRLLSDRFSAERPKGSFSTLEIQRTEQGDSAMYLCASSLDYEQYFGPGTRLTVT.

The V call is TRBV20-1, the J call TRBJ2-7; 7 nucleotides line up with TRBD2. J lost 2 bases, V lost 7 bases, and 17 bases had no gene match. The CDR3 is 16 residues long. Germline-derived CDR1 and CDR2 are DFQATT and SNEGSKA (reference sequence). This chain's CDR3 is CSVPGDGGISAYEQYF. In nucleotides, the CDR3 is TGCAGTGTTCCGGGGGACGGGGGGATTAGTGCCTACGAGCAGTACTTC.

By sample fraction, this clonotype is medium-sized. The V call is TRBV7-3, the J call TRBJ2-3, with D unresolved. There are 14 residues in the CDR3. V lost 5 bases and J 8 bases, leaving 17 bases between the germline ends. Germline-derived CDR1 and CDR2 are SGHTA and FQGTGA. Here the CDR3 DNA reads TGTGCCAGCAGCGACCCCCGTGCCCCGGGTACGCAGTATTTT. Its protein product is CASSDPRAPGTQYF.